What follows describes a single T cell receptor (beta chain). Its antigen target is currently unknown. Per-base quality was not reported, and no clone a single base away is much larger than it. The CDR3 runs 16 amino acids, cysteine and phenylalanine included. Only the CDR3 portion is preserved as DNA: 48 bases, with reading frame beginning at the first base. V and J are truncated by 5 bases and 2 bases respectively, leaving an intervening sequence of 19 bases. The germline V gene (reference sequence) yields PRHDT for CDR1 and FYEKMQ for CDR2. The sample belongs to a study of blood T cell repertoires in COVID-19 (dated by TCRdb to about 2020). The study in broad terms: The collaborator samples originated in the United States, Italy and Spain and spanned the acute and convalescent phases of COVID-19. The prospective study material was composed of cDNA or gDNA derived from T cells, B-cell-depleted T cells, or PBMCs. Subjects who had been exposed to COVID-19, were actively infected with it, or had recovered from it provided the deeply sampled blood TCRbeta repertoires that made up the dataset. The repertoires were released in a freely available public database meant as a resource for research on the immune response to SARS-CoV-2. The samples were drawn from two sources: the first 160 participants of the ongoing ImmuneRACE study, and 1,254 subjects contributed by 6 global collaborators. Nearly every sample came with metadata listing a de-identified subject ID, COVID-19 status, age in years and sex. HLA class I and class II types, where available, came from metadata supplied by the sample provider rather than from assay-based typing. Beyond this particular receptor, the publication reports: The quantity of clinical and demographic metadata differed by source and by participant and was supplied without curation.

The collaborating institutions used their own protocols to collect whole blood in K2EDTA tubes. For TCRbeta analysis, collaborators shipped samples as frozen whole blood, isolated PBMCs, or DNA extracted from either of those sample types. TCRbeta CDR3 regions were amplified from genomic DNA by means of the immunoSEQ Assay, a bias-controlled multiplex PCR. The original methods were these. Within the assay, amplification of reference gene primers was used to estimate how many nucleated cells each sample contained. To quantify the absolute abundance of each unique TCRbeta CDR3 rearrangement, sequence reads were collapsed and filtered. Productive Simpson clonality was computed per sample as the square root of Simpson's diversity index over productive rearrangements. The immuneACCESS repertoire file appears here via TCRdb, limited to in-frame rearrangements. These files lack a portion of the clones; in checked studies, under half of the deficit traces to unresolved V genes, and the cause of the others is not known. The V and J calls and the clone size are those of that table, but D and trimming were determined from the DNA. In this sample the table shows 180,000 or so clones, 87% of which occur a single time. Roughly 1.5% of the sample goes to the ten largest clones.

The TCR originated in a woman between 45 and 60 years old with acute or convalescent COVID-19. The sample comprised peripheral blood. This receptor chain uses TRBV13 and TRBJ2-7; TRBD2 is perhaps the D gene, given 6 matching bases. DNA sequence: TGTGCCAGCAGCCCTAAAGCGGGCCTCGGACCCTACGAGCAGTACTTC. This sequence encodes CASSPKAGLGPYEQYF.